In its sample, the clone carrying this T cell receptor (beta chain) was seen a few times. Its matching antigen is unknown. This CDR3 is built from 15 residues. The V segment lost 0 bases and the J segment 4 bases; nucleotides outside the gene matches: 3. The germline V gene encodes CDR1 LGHNA and CDR2 YSLEER. This record comes from a study of T-cell memory formation after mild COVID-19. Study-wide background: The two donors had largely donor-specific TCR clusters.

Study conclusions and caveats: Contracting clones from day 15 to 85 had balanced CD4/CD8; later expanders favoured CD4+. Second-wave clones with a day 37 peak had unconfirmed SARS-CoV-2 specificity.

One entry per CDR3 protein results from TCRdb running MiXCR on the 5' RACE reads. The sample consists of 350,000 to 500,000 distinct CDR3 sequences, roughly 20% of them appearing once. Sequencing was carried out using PBMCs or a T cell subset sorted from them (not recorded which). The clonotype comes from an adult woman who had mild COVID-19 (a few samples of this study predate the infection). Cell type and time point are not known. This chain uses TRBV4-3 with TRBJ2-1; TRBD1 matches at 7 bases. CDR3 nucleotide sequence: TGCGCCAGCAGCCAAGATGGGACAGATTACAATGAGCAGTTCTTC. Translated, it gives CASSQDGTDYNEQFF.